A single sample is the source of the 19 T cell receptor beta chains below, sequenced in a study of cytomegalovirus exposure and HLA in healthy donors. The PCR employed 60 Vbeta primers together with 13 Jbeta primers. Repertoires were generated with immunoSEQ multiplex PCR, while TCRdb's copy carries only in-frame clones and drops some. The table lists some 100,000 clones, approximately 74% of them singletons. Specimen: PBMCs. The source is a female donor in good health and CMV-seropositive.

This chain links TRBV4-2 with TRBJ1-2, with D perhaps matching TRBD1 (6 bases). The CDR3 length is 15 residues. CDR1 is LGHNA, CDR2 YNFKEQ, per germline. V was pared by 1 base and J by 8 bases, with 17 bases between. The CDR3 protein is CASSQGTARYQGYTF. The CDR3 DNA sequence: TGTGCCAGCAGCCAAGGGACAGCAAGGTACCAAGGCTACACCTTC.

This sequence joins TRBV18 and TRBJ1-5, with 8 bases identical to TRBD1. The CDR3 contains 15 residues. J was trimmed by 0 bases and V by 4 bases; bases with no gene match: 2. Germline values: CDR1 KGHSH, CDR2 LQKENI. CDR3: CASSLDRGSNQPQHF. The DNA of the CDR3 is TGTGCCAGCTCACTTGACAGGGGTAGCAATCAGCCCCAGCATTTT.

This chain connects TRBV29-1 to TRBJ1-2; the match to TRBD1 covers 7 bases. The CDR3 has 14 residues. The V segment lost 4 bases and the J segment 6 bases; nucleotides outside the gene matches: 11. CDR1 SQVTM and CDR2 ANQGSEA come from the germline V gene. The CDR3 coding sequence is TGCAGCGTTGTCAGACAGGGCCTAGTGCATGGCTACACCTTC. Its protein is CSVVRQGLVHGYTF.

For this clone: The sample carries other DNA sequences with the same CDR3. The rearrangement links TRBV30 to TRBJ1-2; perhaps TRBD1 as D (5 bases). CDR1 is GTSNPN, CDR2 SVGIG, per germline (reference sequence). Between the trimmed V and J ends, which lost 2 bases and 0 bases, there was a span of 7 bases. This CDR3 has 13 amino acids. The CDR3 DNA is TGTGCCTGGAGTCGGGGGGCTAACTATGGCTACACCTTC. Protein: CAWSRGANYGYTF.

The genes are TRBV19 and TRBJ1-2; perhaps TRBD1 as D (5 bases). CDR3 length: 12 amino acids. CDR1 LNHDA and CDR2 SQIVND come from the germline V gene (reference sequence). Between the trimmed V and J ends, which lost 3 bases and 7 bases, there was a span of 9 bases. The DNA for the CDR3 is TGTGCCAGTAGTATCGGACAAACTGGCTACACCTTC. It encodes CASSIGQTGYTF.

CDR3 nucleotide sequence: TGTGCCAGCAGTCCCCTGGGACTAGCGGAGCATTTTTACAATGAGCAGTTCTTC. Translated: CASSPLGLAEHFYNEQFF. The chain employs TRBV28 and TRBJ2-1, with 11 bases that match TRBD2. CDR1 is MDHEN, CDR2 SYDVKM, per germline. With 5 bases clipped from V and 4 bases from J, the junction kept 13 bases outside the gene matches. The CDR3 length is 18 residues.

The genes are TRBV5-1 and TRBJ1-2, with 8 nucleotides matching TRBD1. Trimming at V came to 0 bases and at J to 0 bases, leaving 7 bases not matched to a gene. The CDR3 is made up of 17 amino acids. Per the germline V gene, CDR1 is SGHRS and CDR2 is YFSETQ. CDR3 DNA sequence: TGCGCCAGCAGCTTGGCCGTTACGGGACAGGCTAACTATGGCTACACCTTC. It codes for CASSLAVTGQANYGYTF.

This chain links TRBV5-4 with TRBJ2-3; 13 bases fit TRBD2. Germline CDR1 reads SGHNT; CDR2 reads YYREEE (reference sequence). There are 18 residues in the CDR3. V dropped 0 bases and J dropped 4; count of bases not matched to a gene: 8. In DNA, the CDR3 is TGTGCCAGCAGCTTGGGGGGACTAGCGGGGCTCAGGGCAGATACGCAGTATTTT. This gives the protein CASSLGGLAGLRADTQYF.

CDR3 amino acids: CASSQRENTEAFF. Here the CDR3 DNA reads TGCGCCAGCAGCCAACGAGAGAACACTGAAGCTTTCTTT. The chain carries TRBV4-3 and TRBJ1-1; D is uncertain. Germline assignment: CDR1 LGHNA and CDR2 YSLEER. The CDR3 sequence is 13 residues long. V dropped 2 bases and J dropped 1 base, with 5 bases sitting between them.

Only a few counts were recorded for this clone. This CDR3 is CASSLGWVTGNTEAFF. In DNA, the CDR3 is TGCGCCAGCAGCTTGGGTTGGGTGACAGGGAACACTGAAGCTTTCTTT. The chain employs TRBV5-1 and TRBJ1-1, with D possibly matching TRBD1 (6 bases). Per germline, CDR1 SGHRS and CDR2 YFSETQ. The CDR3 totals 16 residues. The V and J ends lost 0 bases and 1 base respectively, with 13 bases between them.

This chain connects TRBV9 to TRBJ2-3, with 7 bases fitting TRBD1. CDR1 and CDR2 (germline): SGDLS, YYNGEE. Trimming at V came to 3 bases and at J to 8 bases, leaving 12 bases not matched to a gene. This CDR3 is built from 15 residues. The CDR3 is CASSAGTVGLGTQYF. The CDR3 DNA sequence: TGTGCCAGCAGCGCCGGGACAGTCGGATTAGGTACGCAGTATTTT.

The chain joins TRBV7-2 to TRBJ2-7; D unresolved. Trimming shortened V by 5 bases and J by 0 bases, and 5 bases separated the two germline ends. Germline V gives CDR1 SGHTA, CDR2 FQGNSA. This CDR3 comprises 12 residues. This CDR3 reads CASSPFSYEQYF. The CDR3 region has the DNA TGTGCCAGCAGCCCATTCTCCTACGAGCAGTACTTC. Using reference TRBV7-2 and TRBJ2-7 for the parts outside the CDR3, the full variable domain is GAGVSQSPSNKVTEKGKDVELRCDPISGHTALYWYRQSLGQGLEFLIYFQGNSAPDKSGLPSDRFSAERTGGSVSTLTIQRTQQEDSAVYLCASSPFSYEQYFGPGTRLTVT.

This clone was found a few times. The CDR3 DNA sequence: TGTGCCAGCAGCGTAGGTCTGGGAGTGGGTCAGCCCCAGCATTTT. Encoded protein: CASSVGLGVGQPQHF. The V call is TRBV9, the J call TRBJ1-5, with D unresolved. The CDR3 loop spans 15 amino acids. Germline lookup yields CDR1 SGDLS and CDR2 YYNGEE. Trimming left V 0 bases short and J 6 bases short, with 13 bases between.

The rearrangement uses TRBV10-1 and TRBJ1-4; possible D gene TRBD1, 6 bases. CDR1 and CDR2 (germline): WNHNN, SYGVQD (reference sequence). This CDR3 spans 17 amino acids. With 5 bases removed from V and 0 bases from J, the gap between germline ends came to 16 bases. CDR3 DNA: TGCGCCAGCAGTCCGCCGGGACAAGGGGCAACTAATGAAAAACTGTTTTTT. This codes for CASSPPGQGATNEKLFF.

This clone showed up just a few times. In DNA form, the CDR3 reads TGTGCCAGCAGCTTAGTGGGACTAGCGGGGATCGATGAGCAGTTCTTC. It codes for CASSLVGLAGIDEQFF. This sequence joins TRBV7-6 and TRBJ2-1; 13 positions match TRBD2. Germline assignment: CDR1 SGHVS and CDR2 FNYEAQ. This CDR3 contains 16 residues. V was clipped by 1 base and J by 8 bases; unmatched bases: 5.

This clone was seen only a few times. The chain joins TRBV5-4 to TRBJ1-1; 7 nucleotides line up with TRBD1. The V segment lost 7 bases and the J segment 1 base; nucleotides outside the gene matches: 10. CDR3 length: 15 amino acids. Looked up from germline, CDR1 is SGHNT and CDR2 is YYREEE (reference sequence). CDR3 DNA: TGTGCCAGCTCCCGGGACAGCGGTAGGAACACTGAAGCTTTCTTT. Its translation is CASSRDSGRNTEAFF.

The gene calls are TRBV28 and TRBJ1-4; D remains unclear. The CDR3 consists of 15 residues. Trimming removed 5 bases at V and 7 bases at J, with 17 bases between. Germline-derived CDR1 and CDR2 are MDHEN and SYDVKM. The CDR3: CASSRARAWGEKLFF. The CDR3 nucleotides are TGTGCCAGCAGTAGGGCGAGGGCCTGGGGTGAAAAACTGTTTTTT. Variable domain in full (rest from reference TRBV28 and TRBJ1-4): DVKVTQSSRYLVKRTGEKVFLECVQDMDHENMFWYRQDPGLGLRLIYFSYDVKMKEKGDIPEGYSVSREKKERFSLILESASTNQTSMYLCASSRARAWGEKLFFGSGTQLSVL.

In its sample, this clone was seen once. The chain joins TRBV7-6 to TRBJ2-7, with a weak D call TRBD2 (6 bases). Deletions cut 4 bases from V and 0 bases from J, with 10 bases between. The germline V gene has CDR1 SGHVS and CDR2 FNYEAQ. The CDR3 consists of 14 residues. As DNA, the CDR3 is TGTGCCAGCAGCTGGGACTCCAACTCCTACGAGCAGTACTTC. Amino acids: CASSWDSNSYEQYF.

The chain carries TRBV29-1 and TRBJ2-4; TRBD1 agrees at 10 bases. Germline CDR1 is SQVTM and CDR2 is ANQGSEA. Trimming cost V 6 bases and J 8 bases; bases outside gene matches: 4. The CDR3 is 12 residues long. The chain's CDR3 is CSVAGTGDIQYF. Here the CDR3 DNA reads TGCAGCGTCGCCGGGACAGGGGACATTCAGTACTTC.